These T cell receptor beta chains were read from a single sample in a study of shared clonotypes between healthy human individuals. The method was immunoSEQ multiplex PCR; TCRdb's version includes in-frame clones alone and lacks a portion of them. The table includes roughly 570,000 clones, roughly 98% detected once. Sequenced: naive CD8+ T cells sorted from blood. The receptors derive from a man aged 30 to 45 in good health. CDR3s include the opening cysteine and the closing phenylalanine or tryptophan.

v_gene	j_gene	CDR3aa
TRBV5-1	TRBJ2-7	CASSLGDRASYEQYF
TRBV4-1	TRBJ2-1	CASSQSGAYNEQFF
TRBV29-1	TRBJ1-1	CSVHRDTEAFF
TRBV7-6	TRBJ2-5	CASSPVQETQYF
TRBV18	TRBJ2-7	CASSPSPGTGNYEQYF
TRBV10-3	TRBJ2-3	CAISESRVDTQYF
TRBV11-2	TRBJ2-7	CASSLAGHRTANEQYF
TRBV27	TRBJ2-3	CASSLSPGQNTQYF
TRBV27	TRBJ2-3	CASSLLGTDTQYF
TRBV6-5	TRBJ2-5	CASSYRGAWGQETQYF
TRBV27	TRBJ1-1	CASSFSVNTEAFF
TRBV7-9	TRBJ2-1	CASSSGQLDNEQFF
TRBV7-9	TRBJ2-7	CASSLAGVAYEQYF
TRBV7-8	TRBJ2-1	CASSQTGRSYNEQFF
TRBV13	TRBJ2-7	CASSLGQTYEQYF
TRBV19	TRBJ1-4	CASSMAVRVAGEKLFF
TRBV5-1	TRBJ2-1	CASSSMPTTDNEQFF
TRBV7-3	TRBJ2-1	CASSLDLSYNEQFF
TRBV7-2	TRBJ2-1	CASSPTLRFNNEQFF
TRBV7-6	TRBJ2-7	CASSYGTGDHYEQYF
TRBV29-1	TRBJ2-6	CSVEDRANNSGANVLTF
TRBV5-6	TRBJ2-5	CASSLVEVNKETQYF
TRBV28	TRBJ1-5	CASKGGGLLDNQPQHF
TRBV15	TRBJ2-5	CATSREPPSGAQETQYF
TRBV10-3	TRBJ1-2	CAISESPRRTAWRDYGYTF
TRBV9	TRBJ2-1	CASSAPRLGAGNEQFF
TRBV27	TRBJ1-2	CASSLVGTGYGYTF
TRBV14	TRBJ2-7	CASREGSYEQYF
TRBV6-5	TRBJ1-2	CASRGQNYGYTF
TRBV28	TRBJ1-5	CASSPQGARSQPQHF
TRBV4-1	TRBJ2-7	CASSQGQGLLYEQYF
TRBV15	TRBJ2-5	CATSRGLAGEDETQYF
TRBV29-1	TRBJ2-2	CSVAQENTGELFF
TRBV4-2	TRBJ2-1	CASSQERVGTGYEQFF
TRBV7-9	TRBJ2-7	CASSDRDRASYEQYF
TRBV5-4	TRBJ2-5	CASSLSGSGQETQYF
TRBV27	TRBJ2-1	CASSSYYNEQFF
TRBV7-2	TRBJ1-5	CASSLASSRPSNQPQHF
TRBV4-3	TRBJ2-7	CASSAGASGAYEQYF
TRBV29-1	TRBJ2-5	CSVEDLGPRETQYF
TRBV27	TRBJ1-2	CASSSAPNYGYTF
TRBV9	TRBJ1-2	CASSPDGSEVYGYTF
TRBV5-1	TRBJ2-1	CATSGLAHNEQFF
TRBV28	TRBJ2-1	CASSIQTGSEQFF
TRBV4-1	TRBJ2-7	CASSQIVSYEQYF
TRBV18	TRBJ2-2	CASSPPSSKTGELFF
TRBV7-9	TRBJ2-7	CASSPPRLSYEQYF
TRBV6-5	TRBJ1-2	CASSYRGQPLYGYTF
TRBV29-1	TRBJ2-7	CSVEESDGYEQYF
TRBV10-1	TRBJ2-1	CASSGLHKAGAGFHEQFF
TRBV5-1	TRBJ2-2	CASSLPAVSGTGELFF
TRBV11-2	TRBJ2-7	CASSTPATGTYEQYF
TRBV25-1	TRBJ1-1	CASSWTANTEAFF
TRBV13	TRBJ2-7	CASSLAGARYEQYF
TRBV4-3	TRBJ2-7	CASSQGGTSYEQYF